This entry is about one TCR beta chain. This sample was taken from a study of shared clonotypes between healthy human individuals. At the deep level, the assay was run. Per sorted-subset replicate PCR, input was around 220 ng DNA, representing roughly 28,000 T cell genomes. Authors' analysis steps: In the immunoSEQ data, sequences were junction-only and lacked quality scores, so filtering differed. The table came from immunoSEQ multiplex PCR; TCRdb's copy has only in-frame clones and leaves some out. D and trimming were read from the DNA, whereas the V and J calls and clone size are those reported in that table. The sample has roughly 1.5 million clones, approximately 98% seen once; the top ten hold 0.4% to 0.45%. The CDR3 sequence is 13 residues long. Germline assignment: CDR1 SGHNT and CDR2 YENEEA. Trimming took 4 bases from V and 9 from J, leaving 13 bases between them.

This TCR came from a young man in good health. The sequenced sample was naive CD4+ T cells sorted from blood. Subset given: CD45RA+ positively selected. The rearrangement uses TRBV11-3 and TRBJ2-1; D possibly corresponds to TRBD2 (6 bases). Here the CDR3 DNA reads TGTGCCAGCAGCTCGGGACTCCGCGGTGAGCAGTTCTTC. It encodes CASSSGLRGEQFF. Filled out from reference TRBV11-3 and TRBJ2-1, the complete variable domain reads EAGVVQSPRYKIIEKKQPVAFWCNPISGHNTLYWYLQNLGQGPELLIRYENEEAVDDSQLPKDRFSAERLKGVDSTLKIQPAELGDSAVYLCASSSGLRGEQFFGPGTRLTVL.